This T cell receptor (beta chain) was sequenced during a study of shared T cell receptors in the human thymus. The CDR3 extends over 16 amino acids. J was trimmed by 5 bases and V by 4 bases; bases with no gene match: 11. Germline loops: CDR1 LNHNV, CDR2 YYDKDF (reference sequence). Assay: immunoSEQ multiplex PCR; the TCRdb copy retains only in-frame clones and omits some. Of about 660,000 clones in the sample, around 87% were seen once. These sequences were also reported in another study, on human thymus T cells. That paper adds: Healthy Finnish infants having corrective surgery for congenital heart defects served as donors. Thymus tissue was removed during corrective cardiac surgery. Across thymic and blood repertoires, the usage of V and J genes appeared to be biased. Related work found strong thymic repertoire overlap between unrelated individuals.

Sequencing used thymocytes. The chain joins TRBV15 to TRBJ1-5; 7 bases line up with TRBD1. This TCR was recovered from a boy under three years old with a congenital heart defect. The CDR3 is CATSTRQGEVDQPQHF. CDR3 bases: TGTGCCACCAGCACACGACAGGGAGAGGTTGATCAGCCCCAGCATTTT. The full variable domain, its missing parts supplied by reference TRBV15 and TRBJ1-5, is DAMVIQNPRYQVTQFGKPVTLSCSQTLNHNVMYWYQQKSSQAPKLLFHYYDKDFNNEADTPDNFQSRRPNTSFCFLDIRSPGLGDTAMYLCATSTRQGEVDQPQHFGDGTRLSIL.